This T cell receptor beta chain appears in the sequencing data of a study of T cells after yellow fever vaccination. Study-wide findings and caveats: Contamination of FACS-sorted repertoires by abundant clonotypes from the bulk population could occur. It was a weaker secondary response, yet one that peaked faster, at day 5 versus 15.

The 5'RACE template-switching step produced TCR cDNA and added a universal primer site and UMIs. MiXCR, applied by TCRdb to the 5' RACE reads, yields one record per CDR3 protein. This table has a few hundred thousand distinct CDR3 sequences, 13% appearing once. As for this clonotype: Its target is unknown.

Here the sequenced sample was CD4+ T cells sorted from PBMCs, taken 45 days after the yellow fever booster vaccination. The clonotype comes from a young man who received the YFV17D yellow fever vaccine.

The CDR3 DNA reads TGCAGTGCTAGAGATTCGCGGACAGGGGATGCGGCGGAGCAGTACTTC. It encodes CSARDSRTGDAAEQYF. This chain joins TRBV20-1 and TRBJ2-7; 9 nucleotides agree with TRBD1. V shed 0 bases, J shed 7 bases, and the junction held 13 bases outside the gene matches. CDR1 and CDR2 (germline): DFQATT, SNEGSKA (reference sequence). The CDR3 runs 16 residues.